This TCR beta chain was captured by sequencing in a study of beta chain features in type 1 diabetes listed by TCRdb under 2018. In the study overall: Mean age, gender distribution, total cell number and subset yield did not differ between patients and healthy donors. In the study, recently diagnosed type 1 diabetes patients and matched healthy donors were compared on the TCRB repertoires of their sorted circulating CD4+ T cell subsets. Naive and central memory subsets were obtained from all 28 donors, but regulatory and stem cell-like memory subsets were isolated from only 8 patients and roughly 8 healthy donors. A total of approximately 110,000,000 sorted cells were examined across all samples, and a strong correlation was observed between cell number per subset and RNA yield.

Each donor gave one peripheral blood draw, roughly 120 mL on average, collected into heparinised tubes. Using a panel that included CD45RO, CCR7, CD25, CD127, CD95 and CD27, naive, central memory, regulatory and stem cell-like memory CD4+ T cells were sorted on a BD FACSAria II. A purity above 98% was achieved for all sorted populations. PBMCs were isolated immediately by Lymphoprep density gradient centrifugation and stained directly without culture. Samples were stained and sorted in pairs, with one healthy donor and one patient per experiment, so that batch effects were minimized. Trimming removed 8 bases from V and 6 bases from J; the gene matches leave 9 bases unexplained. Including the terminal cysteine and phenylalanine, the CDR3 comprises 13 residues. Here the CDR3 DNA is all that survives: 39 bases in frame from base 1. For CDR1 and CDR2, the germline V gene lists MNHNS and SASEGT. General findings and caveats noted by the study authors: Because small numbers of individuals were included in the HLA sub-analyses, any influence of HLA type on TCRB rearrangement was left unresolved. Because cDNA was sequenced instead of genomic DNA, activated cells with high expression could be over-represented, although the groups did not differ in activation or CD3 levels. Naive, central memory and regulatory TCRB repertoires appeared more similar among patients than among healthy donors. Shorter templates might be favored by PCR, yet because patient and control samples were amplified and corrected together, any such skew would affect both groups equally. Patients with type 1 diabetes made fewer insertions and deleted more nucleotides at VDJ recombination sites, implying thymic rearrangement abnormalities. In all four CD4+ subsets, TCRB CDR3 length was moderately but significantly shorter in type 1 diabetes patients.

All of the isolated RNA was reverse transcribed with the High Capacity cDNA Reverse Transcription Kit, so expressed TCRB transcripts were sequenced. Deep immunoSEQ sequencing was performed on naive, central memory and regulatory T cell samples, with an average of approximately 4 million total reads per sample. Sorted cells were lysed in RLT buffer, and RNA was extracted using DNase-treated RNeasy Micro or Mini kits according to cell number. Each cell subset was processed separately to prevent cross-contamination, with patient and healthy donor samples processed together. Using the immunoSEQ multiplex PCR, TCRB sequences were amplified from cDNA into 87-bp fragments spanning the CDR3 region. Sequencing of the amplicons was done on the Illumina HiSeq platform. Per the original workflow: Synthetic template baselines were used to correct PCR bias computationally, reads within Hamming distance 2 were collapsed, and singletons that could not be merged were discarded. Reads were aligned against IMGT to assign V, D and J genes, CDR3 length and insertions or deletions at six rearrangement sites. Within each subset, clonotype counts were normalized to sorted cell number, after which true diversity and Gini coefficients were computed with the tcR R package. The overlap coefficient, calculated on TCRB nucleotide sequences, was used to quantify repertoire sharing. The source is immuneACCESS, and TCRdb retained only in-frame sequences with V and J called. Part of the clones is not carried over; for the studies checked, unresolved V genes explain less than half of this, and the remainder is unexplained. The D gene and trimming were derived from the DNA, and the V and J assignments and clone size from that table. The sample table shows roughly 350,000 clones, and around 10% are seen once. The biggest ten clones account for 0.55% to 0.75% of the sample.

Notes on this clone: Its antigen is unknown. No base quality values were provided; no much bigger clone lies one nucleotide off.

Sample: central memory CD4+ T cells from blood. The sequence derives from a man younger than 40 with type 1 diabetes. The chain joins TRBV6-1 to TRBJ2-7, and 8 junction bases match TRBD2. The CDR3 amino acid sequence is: CASGTGGPFEQYF. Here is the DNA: TGTGCCAGCGGAACGGGAGGGCCCTTCGAGCAGTACTTC.